Listed here are 21 T cell receptor beta chains from one sample, sequenced in a study of prognosis after radiotherapy for stage I lung cancer. Researchers used two-round multiplex PCR to amplify TCR beta CDR3 starting from genomic DNA. Gene-specific TRBV and TRBJ primers were used in PCR round one. Via MiXCR, TCRdb re-called the multiplex PCR reads, giving one row per CDR3 protein. There are tens of thousands of distinct CDR3 sequences in the sample; around 40% occur only once, and roughly a third lies in the top ten. The sequences come from PBMCs, collected before or after stereotactic body radiation therapy (not recorded which). These receptors came from a donor at least 50 years old with non-small cell lung cancer.

This clonotype was detected many times. This rearrangement joins TRBV20-1 to TRBJ2-7; D is unresolved. The CDR3 is 14 amino acids. Germline assignment: CDR1 DFQATT and CDR2 SNEGSKA (reference sequence). Between the trimmed V and J ends, which lost 3 bases and 1 base, there was a span of 13 bases. CDR3 sequence: CSASSGRNSYEQYF. The CDR3 DNA sequence: TGCAGTGCTAGCTCGGGCAGAAATTCCTACGAGCAGTACTTC.

This clonotype was counted ten times or more. The V and J genes are TRBV9 and TRBJ1-5, with TRBD1 matching over 9 bases. The CDR3 totals 14 residues. The V gene end was trimmed by 3 bases and the J gene end by 7 bases; junction bases not matched to a gene: 5. Looked up from germline, CDR1 is SGDLS and CDR2 is YYNGEE. The CDR3 sequence: CASSGGTGQQPQHF. The CDR3 bases are TGTGCCAGCAGCGGGGGGACAGGGCAACAGCCCCAGCATTTT.

This clonotype was observed at least ten times. A read error may produce the germline difference seen at one junction end. The rearrangement links TRBV12-3 or TRBV12-4 to TRBJ2-7; D not certain. The CDR3 extends over 11 amino acids. This chain's CDR3 is CASGWPYEQHF. The CDR3 nucleotides read TGTGCCAGCGGTTGGCCCTACGAGCAGCACTTC.

The chain is built from TRBV6-5 and TRBJ1-1, with D unclear. V dropped 4 bases and J dropped 6 bases, with 9 bases sitting between them. The CDR3 contains 12 residues. The germline gives CDR1 MNHEY, CDR2 SVGAGI. DNA for the CDR3: TGTGCCAGCAGTTTTAGTTGGGCTGAAGCTTTCTTT. Amino acids: CASSFSWAEAFF.

Remarks on this clonotype: This could be a read error, since a much larger clone is one nucleotide away. The rearrangement links TRBV28 to TRBJ2-5; D remains ambiguous. This CDR3 has 12 residues. With 8 bases removed from V and 3 bases from J, the gap between germline ends came to 10 bases. Germline CDR1 is MDHEN and CDR2 is SYDVKM. The CDR3: CASSVPEETQYF. The CDR3 DNA reads as TGTGCCAGCTCTGTGCCGGAAGAGACCCAGTACTTC.

This clonotype is medium-sized (0.01 to 0.1%) within its sample. V usage is TRBV4-1 and J usage is TRBJ1-2, with 7 bases identical to TRBD1. Losses at the gene ends were 4 bases for V and 6 bases for J; bases not matched to a gene: 5. Germline V gene data show CDR1 as MGHRA and CDR2 as YSYEKL. The CDR3 loop spans 13 amino acids. The CDR3 sequence is CASSRIQGDGYTF. The DNA for the CDR3 is TGCGCCAGCAGCCGGATTCAGGGGGATGGCTACACCTTC.

A remark on this clonotype: A read error may be the cause here, since a much bigger clone is one base away. The V and J genes are TRBV29-1 and TRBJ2-5, with 9 bases lining up with TRBD2. Germline assignment: CDR1 SQVTM and CDR2 ANQGSEA. V was pared by 2 bases and J by 4 bases, with 11 bases of the junction left unmatched. The CDR3 contains 16 residues. This CDR3 reads CSVEPLEREVRETQYF. CDR3 DNA sequence: TGCAGCGTTGAACCTCTGGAGCGGGAGGTTCGAGAGACCCAGTACTTC.

This clonotype is medium-sized within its sample. The chain carries TRBV19 and TRBJ1-6; 7 nucleotides line up with TRBD1. Losses at the gene ends were 5 bases for V and 6 bases for J; bases not matched to a gene: 4. Germline-derived CDR1 and CDR2 are LNHDA and SQIVND (reference sequence). The CDR3 is 14 amino acids. CDR3 DNA sequence: TGTGCCAGTAGTTCCGGGACAGTTAATTCACCCCTCCACTTT. Amino acid sequence: CASSSGTVNSPLHF.

The chain couples TRBV14 to TRBJ2-3, with D unresolved. V lost 8 bases to trimming and J lost 4 bases, with 10 bases between them. The CDR3 spans 12 residues. CDR1 and CDR2 from the germline V gene are SGHDN and FVKESK. CDR3 DNA sequence: TGTGCCAGCGGCTTATCGCCAGATACGCAGTATTTT. This codes for CASGLSPDTQYF. The full variable domain, completed using reference TRBV14 and TRBJ2-3, is EAGVTQFPSHSVIEKGQTVTLRCDPISGHDNLYWYRRVMGKEIKFLLHFVKESKQDESGMPNNRFLAERTGGTYSTLKVQPAELEDSGVYFCASGLSPDTQYFGPGTRLTVL.

Comments on this clonotype: A far larger clone is only one base removed, so a read error is likely. The V gene is TRBV6-9, the J gene TRBJ2-1; possible D gene TRBD2, 5 bases. Germline CDR1 is MNHGY and CDR2 is SVAAGI. With 7 bases removed from V and 1 base from J, the gap between germline ends came to 11 bases. The CDR3 extends over 14 amino acids. The CDR3 here is CASKRDASYNEQFF. As DNA, the CDR3 is TGTGCCAGCAAACGGGATGCATCCTACAATGAGCAGTTCTTC.

On this clonotype itself: A much larger clone lies one base from this, so it may be a read error. The chain employs TRBV19 and TRBJ1-5; no clear D. The CDR3 has 14 residues. In germline, CDR1 is LNHDA, CDR2 SQIVND (reference sequence). The CDR3 is CASSMGNSNQHQHF. The CDR3 DNA is TGTGCCAGTAGTATGGGGAATAGCAATCAGCACCAGCATTTT.

Comment on this clonotype: This likely stems from a read error, as it lies one base from a far larger clone. This rearrangement joins TRBV11-1 to TRBJ2-7; D may match TRBD1 or TRBD2 (7 bases each). CDR3 length equals 15 residues. Trimming pared 5 bases from V and 6 bases from J, leaving 20 bases between. In germline, CDR1 is SGHAT, CDR2 FQDESV (reference sequence). The CDR3 nucleotides are TGTGCCAGCAGCCACCTGGGGGCAGGGGGGGGCGAGCAGTACTTC. Its protein is CASSHLGAGGGEQYF.

The chain uses TRBV7-8 and TRBJ1-1; the D is unclear. Germline assignment: CDR1 SGHVS and CDR2 FQNEAQ. V dropped 5 bases and J dropped 1 base, with 17 bases sitting between them. This CDR3 contains 16 residues. The CDR3 DNA reads as TGTGCCAGCAGCCCTCGCACATTACAGAAGAACACTGAAGCTTTCTTT. This gives the protein CASSPRTLQKNTEAFF.

This clonotype was counted at least ten times. The V call is TRBV29-1, the J call TRBJ2-3, with 9 bases lining up with TRBD2. Germline V CDR1 and CDR2: SQVTM, ANQGSEA. V lost 3 bases, J lost 2 bases, and 15 bases stayed unmatched. The length of the CDR3 is 18 residues. CDR3 in amino acids: CSVEPTYFAGGYTDTQYF. CDR3 nucleotides: TGCAGCGTTGAGCCCACTTATTTCGCGGGAGGGTACACAGATACGCAGTATTTT.

This clonotype was observed many times. The chain is built from TRBV28 and TRBJ1-1, with 8 nucleotides matching TRBD1. The V gene end was trimmed by 2 bases and the J gene end by 7 bases; junction bases not matched to a gene: 9. This CDR3 comprises 15 residues. Germline V gives CDR1 MDHEN, CDR2 SYDVKM. CDR3 DNA sequence: TGTGCCAGCAGTTTAGGGAGGACAGGGCCCCTTGAAGCTTTCTTT. It encodes CASSLGRTGPLEAFF.

The gene calls are TRBV5-5 and TRBJ1-1, with D unresolved. Trimming removed 2 bases at V and 1 base at J, with 21 bases between. The CDR3 has 18 amino acids. Germline lookup yields CDR1 SGHKS and CDR2 YYEKEE (reference sequence). CDR3 residues: CASSFGPQRLVTNTEAFF. The CDR3 nucleotides read TGTGCCAGCAGCTTCGGGCCCCAAAGGTTAGTTACGAACACTGAAGCTTTCTTT.

The table lists this clonotype with many counts. The chain carries TRBV4-1 and TRBJ2-7, with unresolved D. V lost 0 bases and J 0 bases, leaving 12 bases between the germline ends. CDR3 length: 16 amino acids. Germline V gives CDR1 MGHRA, CDR2 YSYEKL. The CDR3 DNA is TGCGCCAGCAGCCAAGATCCGGTCAGAGGCTCCTACGAGCAGTACTTC. Translating gives CASSQDPVRGSYEQYF.

Concerning this clonotype itself: A single base is all that separates this from a far larger clone, so a read error is likely. This chain links TRBV6-1 with TRBJ2-7; D is tentatively TRBD1 or TRBD2 (6 bases each). Deletions cut 7 bases from V and 2 bases from J, with 21 bases between. CDR1 is MNHNS and CDR2 is SASEGT in the germline V gene. The CDR3 is made up of 16 amino acids. CDR3 amino acids: CASIPRGRRNPYEQYF. The CDR3 region has the DNA TGTGCCAGCATACCTAGGGGGAGGAGAAATCCCTACGAGCAGTACTTC.

By its share, this clonotype is medium-sized. As DNA, the CDR3 is TGTGCCAGCAGTCAGGGCGGTCGCTACTACACCTTC. Translated, it gives CASSQGGRYYTF. The rearrangement joins TRBV6-1 to TRBJ1-2; possible D gene TRBD1, 5 bases. Between the trimmed V and J ends, which lost 5 bases and 10 bases, there was a span of 14 bases. The CDR3 is 12 residues long. The V gene's germline CDR1 is MNHNS and CDR2 SASEGT.

This clonotype came up many times. The chain links TRBV12-3 or TRBV12-4 to TRBJ1-2; 8 positions agree with TRBD1. The CDR3 covers 15 residues. The ends lost 6 bases at V and 1 base at J; junction bases unmatched: 7. The CDR3 loop is CASSSQGGSNYGYTF. The CDR3 nucleotides read TGTGCCAGCAGCTCACAGGGGGGCAGTAACTATGGCTACACCTTC.

There are many counts of this clonotype. V gene TRBV27 combines with J gene TRBJ2-2; D remains unclear. Germline CDR1 reads MNHEY; CDR2 reads SMNVEV (reference sequence). CDR3 size: 17 residues. V dropped 0 bases and J dropped 0 bases, with 11 bases sitting between them. The CDR3 sequence: CASSLSRRYPNTGELFF. Written as DNA, the CDR3 is TGTGCCAGCAGTTTATCCCGGCGTTATCCGAACACCGGGGAGCTGTTTTTT.